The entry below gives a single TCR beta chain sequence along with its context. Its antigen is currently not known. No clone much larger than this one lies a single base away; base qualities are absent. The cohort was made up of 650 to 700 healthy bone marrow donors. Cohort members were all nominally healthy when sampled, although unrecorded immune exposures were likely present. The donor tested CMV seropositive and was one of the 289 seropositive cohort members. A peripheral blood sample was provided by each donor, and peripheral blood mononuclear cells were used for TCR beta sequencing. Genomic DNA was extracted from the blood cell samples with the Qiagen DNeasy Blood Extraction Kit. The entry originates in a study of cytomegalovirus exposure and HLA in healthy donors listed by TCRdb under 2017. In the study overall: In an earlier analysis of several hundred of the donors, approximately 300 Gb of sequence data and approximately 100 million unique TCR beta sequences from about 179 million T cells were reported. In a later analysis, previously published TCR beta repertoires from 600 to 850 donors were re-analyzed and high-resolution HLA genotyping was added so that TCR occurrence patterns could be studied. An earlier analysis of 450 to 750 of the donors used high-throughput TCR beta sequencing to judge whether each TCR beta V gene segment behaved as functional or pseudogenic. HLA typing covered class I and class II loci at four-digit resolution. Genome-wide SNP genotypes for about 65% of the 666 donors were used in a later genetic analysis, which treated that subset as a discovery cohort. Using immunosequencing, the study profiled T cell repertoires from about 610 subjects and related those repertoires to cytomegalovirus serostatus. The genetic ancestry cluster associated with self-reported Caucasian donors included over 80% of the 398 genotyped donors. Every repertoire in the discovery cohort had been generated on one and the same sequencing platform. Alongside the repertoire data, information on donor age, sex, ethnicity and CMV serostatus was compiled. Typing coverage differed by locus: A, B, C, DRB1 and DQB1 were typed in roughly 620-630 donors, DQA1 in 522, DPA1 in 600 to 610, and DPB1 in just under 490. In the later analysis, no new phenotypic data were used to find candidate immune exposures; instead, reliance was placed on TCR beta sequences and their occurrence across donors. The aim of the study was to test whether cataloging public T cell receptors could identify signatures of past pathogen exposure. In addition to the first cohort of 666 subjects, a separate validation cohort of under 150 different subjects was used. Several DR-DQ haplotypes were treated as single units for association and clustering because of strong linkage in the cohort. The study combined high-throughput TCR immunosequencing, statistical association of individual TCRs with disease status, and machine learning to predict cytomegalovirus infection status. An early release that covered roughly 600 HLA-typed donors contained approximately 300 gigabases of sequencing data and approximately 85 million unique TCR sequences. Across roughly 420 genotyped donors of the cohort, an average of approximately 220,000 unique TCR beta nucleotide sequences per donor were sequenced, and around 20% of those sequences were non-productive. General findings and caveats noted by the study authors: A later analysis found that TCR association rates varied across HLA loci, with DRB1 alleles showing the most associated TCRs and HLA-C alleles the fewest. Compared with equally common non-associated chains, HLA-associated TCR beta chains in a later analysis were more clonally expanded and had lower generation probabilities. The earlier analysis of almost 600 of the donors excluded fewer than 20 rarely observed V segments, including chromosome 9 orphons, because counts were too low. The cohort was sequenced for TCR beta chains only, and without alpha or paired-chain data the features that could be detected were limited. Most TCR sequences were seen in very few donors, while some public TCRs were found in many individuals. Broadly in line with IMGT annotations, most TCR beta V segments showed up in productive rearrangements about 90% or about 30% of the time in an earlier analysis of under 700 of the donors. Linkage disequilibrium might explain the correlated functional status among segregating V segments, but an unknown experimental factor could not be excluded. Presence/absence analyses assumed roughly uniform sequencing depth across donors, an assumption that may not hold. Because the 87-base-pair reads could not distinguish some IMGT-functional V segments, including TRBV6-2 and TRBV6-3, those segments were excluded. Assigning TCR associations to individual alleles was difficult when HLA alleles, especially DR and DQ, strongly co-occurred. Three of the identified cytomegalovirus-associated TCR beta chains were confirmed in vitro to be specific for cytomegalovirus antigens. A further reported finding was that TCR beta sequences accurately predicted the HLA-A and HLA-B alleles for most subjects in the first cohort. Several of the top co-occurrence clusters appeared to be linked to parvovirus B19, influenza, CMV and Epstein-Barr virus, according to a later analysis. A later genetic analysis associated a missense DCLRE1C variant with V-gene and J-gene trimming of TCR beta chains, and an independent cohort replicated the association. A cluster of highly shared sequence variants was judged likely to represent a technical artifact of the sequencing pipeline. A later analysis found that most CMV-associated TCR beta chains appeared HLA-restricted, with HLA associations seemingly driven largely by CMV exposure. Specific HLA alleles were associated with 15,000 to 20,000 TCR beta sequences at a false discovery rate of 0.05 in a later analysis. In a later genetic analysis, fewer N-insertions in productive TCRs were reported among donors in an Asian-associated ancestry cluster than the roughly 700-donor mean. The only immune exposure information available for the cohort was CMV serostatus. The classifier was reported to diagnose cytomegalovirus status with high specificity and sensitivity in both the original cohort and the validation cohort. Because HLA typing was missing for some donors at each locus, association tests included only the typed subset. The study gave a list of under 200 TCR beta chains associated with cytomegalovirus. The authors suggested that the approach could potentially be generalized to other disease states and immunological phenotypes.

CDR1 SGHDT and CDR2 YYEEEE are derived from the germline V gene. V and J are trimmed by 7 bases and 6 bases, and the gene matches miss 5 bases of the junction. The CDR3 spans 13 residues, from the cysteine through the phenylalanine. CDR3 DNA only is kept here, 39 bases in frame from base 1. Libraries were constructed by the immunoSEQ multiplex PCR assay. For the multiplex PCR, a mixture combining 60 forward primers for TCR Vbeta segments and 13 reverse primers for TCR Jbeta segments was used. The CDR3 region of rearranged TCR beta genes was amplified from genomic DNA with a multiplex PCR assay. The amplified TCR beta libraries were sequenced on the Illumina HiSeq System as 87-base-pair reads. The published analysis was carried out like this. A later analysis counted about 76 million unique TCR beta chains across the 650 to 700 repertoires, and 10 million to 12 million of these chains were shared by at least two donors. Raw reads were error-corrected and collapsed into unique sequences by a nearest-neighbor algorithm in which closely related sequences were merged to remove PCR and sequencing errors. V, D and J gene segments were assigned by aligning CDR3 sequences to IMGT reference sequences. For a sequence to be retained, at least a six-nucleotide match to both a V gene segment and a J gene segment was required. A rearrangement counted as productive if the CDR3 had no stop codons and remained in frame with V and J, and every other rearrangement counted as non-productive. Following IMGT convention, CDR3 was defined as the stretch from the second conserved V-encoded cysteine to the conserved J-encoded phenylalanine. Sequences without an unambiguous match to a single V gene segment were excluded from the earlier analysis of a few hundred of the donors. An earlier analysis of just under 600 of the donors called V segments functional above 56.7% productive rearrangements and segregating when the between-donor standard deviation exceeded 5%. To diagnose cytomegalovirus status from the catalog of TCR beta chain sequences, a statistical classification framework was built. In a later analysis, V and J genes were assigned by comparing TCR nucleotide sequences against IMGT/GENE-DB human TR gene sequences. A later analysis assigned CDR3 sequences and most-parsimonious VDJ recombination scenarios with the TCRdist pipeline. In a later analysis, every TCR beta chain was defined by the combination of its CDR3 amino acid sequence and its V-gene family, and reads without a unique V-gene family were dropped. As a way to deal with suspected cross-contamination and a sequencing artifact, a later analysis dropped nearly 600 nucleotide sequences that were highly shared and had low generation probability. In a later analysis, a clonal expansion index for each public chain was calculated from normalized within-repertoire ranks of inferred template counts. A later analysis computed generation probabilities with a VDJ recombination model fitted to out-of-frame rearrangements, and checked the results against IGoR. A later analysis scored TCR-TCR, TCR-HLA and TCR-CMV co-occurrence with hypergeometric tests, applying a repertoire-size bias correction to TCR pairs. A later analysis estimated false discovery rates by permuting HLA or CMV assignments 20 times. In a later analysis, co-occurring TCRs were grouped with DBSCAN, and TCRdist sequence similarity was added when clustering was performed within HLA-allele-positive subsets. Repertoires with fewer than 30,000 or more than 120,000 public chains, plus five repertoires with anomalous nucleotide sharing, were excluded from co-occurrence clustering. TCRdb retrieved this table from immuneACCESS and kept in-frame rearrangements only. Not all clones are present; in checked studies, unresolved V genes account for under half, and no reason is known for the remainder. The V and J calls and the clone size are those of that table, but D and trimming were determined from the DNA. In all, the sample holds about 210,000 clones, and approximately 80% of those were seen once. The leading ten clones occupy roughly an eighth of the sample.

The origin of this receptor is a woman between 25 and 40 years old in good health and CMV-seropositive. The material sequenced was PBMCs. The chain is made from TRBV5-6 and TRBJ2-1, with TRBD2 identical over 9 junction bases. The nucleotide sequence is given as TGTGCCAGCGATAGCGGGAGTAGCAATGAGCAGTTCTTC. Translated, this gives CASDSGSSNEQFF.